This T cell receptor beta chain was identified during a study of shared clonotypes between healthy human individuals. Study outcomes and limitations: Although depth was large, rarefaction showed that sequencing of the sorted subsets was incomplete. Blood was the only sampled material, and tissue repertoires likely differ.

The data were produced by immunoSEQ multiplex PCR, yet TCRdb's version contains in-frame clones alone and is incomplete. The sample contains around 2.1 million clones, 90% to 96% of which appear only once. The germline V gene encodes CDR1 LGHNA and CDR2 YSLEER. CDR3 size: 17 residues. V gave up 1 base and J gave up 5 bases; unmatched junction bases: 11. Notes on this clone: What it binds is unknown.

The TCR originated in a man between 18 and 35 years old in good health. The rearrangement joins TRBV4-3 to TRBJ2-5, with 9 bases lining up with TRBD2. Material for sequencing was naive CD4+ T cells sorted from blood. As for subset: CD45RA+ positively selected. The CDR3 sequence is CASSQGVLAGTGETQYF. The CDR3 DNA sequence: TGCGCCAGCAGCCAAGGGGTCCTAGCGGGGACGGGGGAGACCCAGTACTTC.